This T cell receptor (beta chain) was observed in a study of cytomegalovirus exposure and HLA in healthy donors. Findings and caveats of the study: When a later analysis was performed, an Asian-associated ancestry cluster reportedly had fewer N-insertions than the roughly 700-donor mean. From TCR beta sequences, most subjects' HLA-A and HLA-B alleles were reportedly predicted accurately. In a later analysis, TCR beta V- and J-gene trimming showed a link to a missense DCLRE1C variant.

J was trimmed by 2 bases and V by 7 bases; bases with no gene match: 4. From germline, CDR1 is MDHEN and CDR2 SYDVKM. The length of the CDR3 is 14 residues. A note on this clone: Its antigen is undetermined.

The donors (healthy individuals) were bone marrow donors. Researchers ran the PCR with 60 Vbeta and 13 Jbeta primers. Sequencing used immunoSEQ multiplex PCR; TCRdb keeps in-frame clones, though not all of them. In the table there are roughly 150,000 clones, approximately 83% of which are singletons. The TCR was taken from a woman aged 18-29 years in good health and CMV-seronegative. The sequencing input was PBMCs. The chain links TRBV28 to TRBJ1-3, with TRBD1 matching over 8 bases. The CDR3 bases are TGTGCCAGCACCACGGGACAGGCTGGAAACACCATATATTTT. It yields the protein CASTTGQAGNTIYF.